This T cell receptor (beta chain) was retrieved from a study of blood T cell repertoires in COVID-19 (dated by TCRdb to 2018 to 2021). For the study in its entirety: Samples from collaborators originated in the United States, Italy and Spain and spanned both the acute and convalescent phases of COVID-19. The material from the prospective study consisted of cDNA or gDNA derived from T cells, B-cell-depleted T cells, or PBMCs. Subjects who had been exposed to COVID-19, were actively infected with it, or had recovered from it provided the deeply sampled blood TCRbeta repertoires that made up the dataset. The repertoires were released in a freely available public database intended as a resource for research on the immune response to SARS-CoV-2. The samples were drawn from two sources: the first 160 participants of the ongoing ImmuneRACE study, and 1,200 or so subjects contributed by 6 global collaborators. A de-identified subject ID, COVID-19 status, age in years and sex were almost always included in the sample metadata. HLA class I and class II types, where available, came from metadata supplied by the sample provider rather than from assay-based typing. Overall study results and their limits: The amount of clinical and demographic metadata varied by source and participant and was provided uncurated.

About this clone: Its target antigen remains unknown. No clone much larger than this one lies a single base away; base qualities are absent.

Whole blood was collected in K2EDTA tubes by collaborating institutions according to the institutions' own protocols. For TCRbeta analysis, collaborators shipped samples in one of three forms: frozen whole blood, isolated PBMCs, or DNA extracted from either of those sample types. Clipping removes 1 base from V and 12 bases from J, with 13 as the unmatched junction base count. CDR1 is given as LNHNV and CDR2 as YYDKDF, both from the germline V gene (reference sequence). From its cysteine to its phenylalanine, the CDR3 spans 16 amino acids. Of the read, only the CDR3 DNA is kept; its 48 bases are in frame from base 1. TCRbeta CDR3 regions were amplified from genomic DNA using the immunoSEQ Assay, a bias-controlled multiplex PCR. The paper's processing steps were these. The number of nucleated cells in each sample was estimated by amplification of reference gene primers within the assay. To quantify the absolute abundance of each unique TCRbeta CDR3 rearrangement, sequence reads were collapsed and filtered. For each sample, productive Simpson clonality was calculated as the square root of Simpson's diversity index over productive rearrangements. The clones in this table, taken by TCRdb from immuneACCESS, are in-frame only. Not every clone is retained; where verified, under half of the shortfall comes from an unresolved V gene, and the cause of the rest is unknown. Clonal size and the V and J genes are those of that table, whereas D and trimming came from the DNA. This sample has 85,000 to 95,000 clones in its table, and 60% to 80% of those were observed once. Of the sample, about 15% falls within the top ten clones.

The chain is made from TRBV15 and TRBJ1-1; the central 11 bases match TRBD1. The sequenced material came from peripheral blood. This sequence was found in a woman of 80 years or more with acute or convalescent COVID-19. The CDR3: CATSRGPLGTGGRSFF. In nucleotides, the sequence is TGTGCCACCAGCAGAGGCCCCTTGGGGACAGGGGGTAGGTCTTTCTTT.